This record concerns one T cell receptor beta chain sequence. What it binds is not known. TCRdb's table, derived via immunoSEQ multiplex PCR, lists solely in-frame clones and lacks some. Seen here are 130,000 to 150,000 clones, around 90% observed once, and the top ten hold approximately 2.7%. The CDR3 covers 21 residues. CDR1 is SGHRS and CDR2 is YFSETQ in the germline V gene. V dropped 0 bases and J dropped 1; count of bases not matched to a gene: 17. These data originate in a study of T cell responses to AZD1222 COVID-19 vaccine. Study-wide results and limits: Variant regions that are unmutated are reportedly the target of nearly half of spike-specific TCRs. Sampling captured repertoires only after the peak T cell response.

V usage is TRBV5-1 and J usage is TRBJ2-3; 10 bases are a match to TRBD2. The sequence derives from an adult in good health. This specimen was peripheral blood, taken on day 0 of MenACWY control vaccination. CDR3 nucleotide sequence: TGCGCCAGCAGCTTGGCCCCCCTGACAACCGGGGGGACTAGCGGCACAGATACGCAGTATTTT. Amino acid sequence: CASSLAPLTTGGTSGTDTQYF.